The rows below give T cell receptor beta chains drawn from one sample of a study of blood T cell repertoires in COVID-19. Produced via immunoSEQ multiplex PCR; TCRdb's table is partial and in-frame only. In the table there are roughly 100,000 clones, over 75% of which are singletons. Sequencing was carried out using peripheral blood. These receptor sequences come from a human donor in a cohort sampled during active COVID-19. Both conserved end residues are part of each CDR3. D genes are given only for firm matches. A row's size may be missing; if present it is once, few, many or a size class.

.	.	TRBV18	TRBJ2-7	TGTGCCAGCTCACCTTCGCAGGTTGCCCGTTTAGAGCAGTACTTC	CASSPSQVARLEQYF
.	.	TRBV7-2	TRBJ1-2	TGTGCAACTTCCCGAACTAACTATGGCTACACCTTC	CATSRTNYGYTF
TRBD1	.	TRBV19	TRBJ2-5	TGTGCCAGTAGTACAAGAGGGACAGGGGGCTTGGTGACCCAGTACTTC	CASSTRGTGGLVTQYF
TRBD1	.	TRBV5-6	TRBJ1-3	TGTGCCAGCAGCCCCCAGGGCAGGGGGGCGGGAAACACCATATATTTT	CASSPQGRGAGNTIYF
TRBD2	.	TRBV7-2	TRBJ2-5	TGTGCCAGCAGCTCGGGACTAGCGGGAGGAAAGACCCAGTACTTC	CASSSGLAGGKTQYF
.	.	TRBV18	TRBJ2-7	TGTGCCAGCTGCGAGACAGGTCTGTACTACGAGCAGTACTTC	CASCETGLYYEQYF
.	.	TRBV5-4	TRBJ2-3	TGTGCCAGCAGCTTGCCTCTCACAGATACGCAGTATTTT	CASSLPLTDTQYF
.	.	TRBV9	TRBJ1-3	TGTGCCAGCAGCTCTGGGAGTCTCTCTGGAAACACCATATATTTT	CASSSGSLSGNTIYF
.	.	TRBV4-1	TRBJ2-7	TGCGCCAGCAGCCAAGACAGGGGAGCCTACGAGCAGTACTTC	CASSQDRGAYEQYF
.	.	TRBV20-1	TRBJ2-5	TGCAGTGGGTTAGAGCAAGAGACCCAGTACTTC	CSGLEQETQYF
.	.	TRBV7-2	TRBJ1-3	TGTGCCAGCAGCCTCCCGAGGTCCTTGCCCTCTGGAAACACCATATATTTT	CASSLPRSLPSGNTIYF
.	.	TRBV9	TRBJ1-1	TGTGCCAGCACCCAGGGAGGGCAGGGCACTGAAGCTTTCTTT	CASTQGGQGTEAFF
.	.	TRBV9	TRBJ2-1	TGTGCCAGCAGCCTTACTTCGGCCTACAATGAGCAGTTCTTC	CASSLTSAYNEQFF
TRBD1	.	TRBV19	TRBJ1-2	TGTGCCAGTAGGGACAGGGGAATTGACTATGGCTACACCTTC	CASRDRGIDYGYTF
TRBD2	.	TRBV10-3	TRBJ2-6	TGTGCCTCGGGAGGGGACGGCGGGAGCCCCTCTGGGGCCAACGTCCTGACTTTC	CASGGDGGSPSGANVLTF
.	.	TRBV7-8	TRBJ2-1	TGTGCCAGCAGCGCAGCCGACTGGTCCTCCTACAATGAGCAGTTCTTC	CASSAADWSSYNEQFF
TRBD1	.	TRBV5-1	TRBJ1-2	TGCGCCAGCAGGCTAACAGGGGGCAGTCTGAACTATGGCTACACCTTC	CASRLTGGSLNYGYTF
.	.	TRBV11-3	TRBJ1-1	TGTGCCAGCAGCCAAGAGGTGGACACTGAAGCTTTCTTT	CASSQEVDTEAFF
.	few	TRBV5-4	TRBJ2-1	TGTGCCAGCAGCGGCGGGCCTTACAATGAGCAGTTCTTC	CASSGGPYNEQFF
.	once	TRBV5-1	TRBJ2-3	TGCGCCAGCAGCTTGGCCGCGGGGGATACGCAGTATTTT	CASSLAAGDTQYF
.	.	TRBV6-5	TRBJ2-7	TGTGCCAGCACTCCGGGGCAGGGGGGCTACGAGCAGTACTTC	CASTPGQGGYEQYF
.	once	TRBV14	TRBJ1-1	TGTGCCAGCAGCGCAGGGTCGGGTCCTTTCTTT	CASSAGSGPFF
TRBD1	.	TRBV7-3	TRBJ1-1	TGTGCCAGCAGCTCGTACCCTGACAGGGGGGAATCTCTGGAAGCTTTCTTT	CASSSYPDRGESLEAFF
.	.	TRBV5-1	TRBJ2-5	TGCGCCAGCACCTCGGATTCGTGGGGGGAAGAGACCCAGTACTTC	CASTSDSWGEETQYF
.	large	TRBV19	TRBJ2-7	TGTGCCAGTAGTACCGGGGGGCTAGACGAGCAGTACTTC	CASSTGGLDEQYF
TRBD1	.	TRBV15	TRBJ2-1	TGTGCCACCAGCAGAGATCCAACCGGGACAGGATACAATGAGCAGTTCTTC	CATSRDPTGTGYNEQFF
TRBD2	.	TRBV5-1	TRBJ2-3	TGCGCCAGCAGCCTAGGGACTAGCAAAGATACGCAGTATTTT	CASSLGTSKDTQYF
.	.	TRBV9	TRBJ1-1	TGTGCCAGCAGCGGGACGTCAGGGTTAGACACTGAAGCTTTCTTT	CASSGTSGLDTEAFF
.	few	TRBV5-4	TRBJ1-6	TGTGCCAGCACCAACTCGGGGGGCGCATATTCACCCCTCCACTTT	CASTNSGGAYSPLHF
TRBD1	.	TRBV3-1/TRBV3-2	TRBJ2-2	TGTGCCACCCGGACAGGGTGGGTCGGGGAGCTGTTTTTT	CATRTGWVGELFF
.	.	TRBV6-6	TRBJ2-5	TGTGCCAGCAGTTATATGGGAGCCGAAGAGACCCAGTACTTC	CASSYMGAEETQYF
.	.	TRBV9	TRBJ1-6	TGTGCCAGCAGTGGAGGTTACTCACCCCTCCACTTT	CASSGGYSPLHF
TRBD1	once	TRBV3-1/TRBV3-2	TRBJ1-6	TGTGCCAGCAGGCAGACAGGGGTGTATAATTCACCCCTCCACTTT	CASRQTGVYNSPLHF
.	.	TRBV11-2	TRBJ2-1	TGTGCCAGCAGTCCGGACAGAGCCAATGAGCAGTTCTTC	CASSPDRANEQFF
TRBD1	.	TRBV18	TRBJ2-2	TGTGCCAGCTCAAAGGGACAGGGTAACACCGGGGAGCTGTTTTTT	CASSKGQGNTGELFF
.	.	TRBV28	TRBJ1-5	TGTGCCAGCACCAAAAACAGAAATCAGCCCCAGCATTTT	CASTKNRNQPQHF
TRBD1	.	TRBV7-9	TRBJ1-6	TGTGCCAGCAGCTTAAGGGGGCCTGATAATTCACCCCTCCACTTT	CASSLRGPDNSPLHF
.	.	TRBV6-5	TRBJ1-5	TGTGCCAGCACTGCGACTTCTTTAGGGAGTCAGCCCCAGCATTTT	CASTATSLGSQPQHF
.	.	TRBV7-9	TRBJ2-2	TGTGCCACCGTACAAGTAACCGGGGAGCTGTTTTTT	CATVQVTGELFF
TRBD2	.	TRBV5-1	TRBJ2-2	TGCGCCAGCGCGAGACTAGCGGGAGTGAACACCGGGGAGCTGTTTTTT	CASARLAGVNTGELFF
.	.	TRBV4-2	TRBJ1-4	TGTGCCAGCAGCCATCGCGACCGGGGTTCAACTAATGAAAAACTGTTTTTT	CASSHRDRGSTNEKLFF
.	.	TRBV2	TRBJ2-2	TGTGCCAGCAGTGTGGGCGTCGATACCGGGGAGCTGTTTTTT	CASSVGVDTGELFF
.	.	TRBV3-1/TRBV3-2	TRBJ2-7	TGTGCCAGCAGCCAAGGCCCTCGGACAGACTACGAGCAGTACTTC	CASSQGPRTDYEQYF
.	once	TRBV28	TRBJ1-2	TGTGCCAGCAACGAGAGGGATGGCTACACCTTC	CASNERDGYTF
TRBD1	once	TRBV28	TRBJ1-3	TGTGCCAGCAGTTTACCGGACAGGACCCCTGGAAACACCATATATTTT	CASSLPDRTPGNTIYF
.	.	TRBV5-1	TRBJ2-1	TGCGCCAGCAGCCCCCTCGAAGCGGGTCTATACAATGAGCAGTTCTTC	CASSPLEAGLYNEQFF
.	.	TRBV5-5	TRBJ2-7	TGTGCCAGCAGCTTGGGTATCGCCAGGGCGGAGGAGCAGTACTTC	CASSLGIARAEEQYF
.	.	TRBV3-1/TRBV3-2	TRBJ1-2	TGTGCCAGCAGCCAGCCGACTCCCTTTTCCTATGGCTACACCTTC	CASSQPTPFSYGYTF
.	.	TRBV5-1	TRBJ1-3	TGCGCCAGCAGCTTGGGGGAGACGACGACTGGAAACACCATATATTTT	CASSLGETTTGNTIYF
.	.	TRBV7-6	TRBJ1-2	TGTGCCAGCAGCACCTCGAGGACAGAAGCGGGCTACACCTTC	CASSTSRTEAGYTF
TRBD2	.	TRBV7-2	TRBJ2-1	TGTGCCAGCAGCTTTAGCAGGACTAGCTCCTACAATGAGCAGTTCTTC	CASSFSRTSSYNEQFF
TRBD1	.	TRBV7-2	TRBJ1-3	TGTGCCAGCAGCTTACTCCGAGGACAGGGTTTCGGAAACACCATATATTTT	CASSLLRGQGFGNTIYF
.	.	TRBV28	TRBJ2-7	TGTGCCAGCAGTTTGGTGCTAGGAGAGCAGTACTTC	CASSLVLGEQYF
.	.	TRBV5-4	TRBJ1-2	TGTGCCAGCAGTTCAGCCACGGGAGGTAGGGGCTACACCTTC	CASSSATGGRGYTF